The 26 T cell receptor beta chains listed next were all sequenced from one sample in a study of shared clonotypes between healthy human individuals. This table comes from immunoSEQ multiplex PCR, and its TCRdb copy is limited to in-frame clones, with some not included. The repertoire holds about 550,000 clones, with around 95% as singletons. Terminally differentiated effector memory CD45RA+ cells were excluded from the naive CD8 cells, which were CD45RO-negative and positively selected for CCR7. Sequenced sample: naive CD8+ T cells sorted from blood. These receptor sequences come from a woman in her twenties or thirties in good health.

The table lists this clone with a few counts. Different DNA sequences within this sample yield the same CDR3. This sequence joins TRBV9 and TRBJ2-2, with 7 bases that match TRBD2. V lost 0 bases to trimming and J lost 4 bases; unmatched junction nucleotides: 0. Germline V CDR1 and CDR2: SGDLS, YYNGEE. The CDR3 is made up of 14 amino acids. In DNA, the CDR3 is TGTGCCAGCAGCGTAGGCGGGGGCACCGGGGAGCTGTTTTTT. The encoded protein is CASSVGGGTGELFF.

The chain has TRBV7-9 and TRBJ2-3; 7 positions agree with TRBD1. J was trimmed by 4 bases and V by 2 bases; bases with no gene match: 12. Per the germline V gene, CDR1 is SEHNR and CDR2 is FQNEAQ (reference sequence). CDR3 length equals 17 residues. This CDR3 reads CASSLPLQGKAADTQYF. The CDR3, as DNA: TGTGCCAGCAGCTTACCCCTACAGGGGAAGGCGGCAGATACGCAGTATTTT.

Concerning this clone itself: Other DNA sequences in the same sample also yield this CDR3. V is TRBV9 and J is TRBJ1-1; maybe TRBD1 (5 bases). V was pared by 2 bases and J by 0 bases, with 8 bases between. Germline-derived CDR1 and CDR2 are SGDLS and YYNGEE. The CDR3 contains 14 residues. CDR3 region: CASSVGGVNTEAFF. The CDR3 region has the DNA TGTGCCAGCAGCGTTGGGGGAGTGAACACTGAAGCTTTCTTT. The variable domain in full, with the rest retrieved from reference TRBV9 and TRBJ1-1, is DSGVTQTPKHLITATGQRVTLRCSPRSGDLSVYWYQQSLDQGLQFLIQYYNGEERAKGNILERFSAQQFPDLHSELNLSSLELGDSALYFCASSVGGVNTEAFFGQGTRLTVV.

The V gene is TRBV29-1, the J gene TRBJ2-1; 11 bases fit TRBD2. Germline loops: CDR1 SQVTM, CDR2 ANQGSEA. This CDR3 region has 13 residues. With V trimmed by 7 bases and J by 8 bases, 7 bases remained unmatched. CDR3 nucleotides: TGCAGCGGTGGACTAGCGGGTTTCTATGAGCAGTTCTTC. This codes for CSGGLAGFYEQFF.

V is TRBV11-2 and J is TRBJ2-7, with D possibly matching TRBD2 (6 bases). The V end was cut by 1 base, the J end by 5 bases, with 12 bases between. Per the germline V gene, CDR1 is SGHAT and CDR2 is FQNNGV. The CDR3 is 14 residues long. In DNA, the CDR3 is TGTGCCAGCAGCTTAGTCGGAGGGAACGACGAGCAGTACTTC. The encoded protein is CASSLVGGNDEQYF.

The chain combines TRBV4-1 with TRBJ2-5; the D gene is possibly TRBD2 (5 bases). Between the trimmed V and J ends, which lost 2 bases and 2 bases, there was a span of 15 bases. The CDR3 sequence is 16 residues long. The germline CDR1 and CDR2 sequences are MGHRA and YSYEKL. The chain's CDR3 is CASSQPLWGVQETQYF. CDR3 nucleotides: TGCGCCAGCAGCCAACCTCTCTGGGGAGTACAAGAGACCCAGTACTTC.

The chain has TRBV4-2 and TRBJ2-1, with 8 bases lining up with TRBD2. CDR1 and CDR2 (germline): LGHNA, YNFKEQ. The CDR3 has 16 residues. The ends lost 0 bases at V and 4 bases at J; junction bases unmatched: 5. The CDR3 DNA is TGTGCCAGCAGCCAAGAGGTAGCGGGACTTTACAATGAGCAGTTCTTC. It codes for CASSQEVAGLYNEQFF.

The chain recombines TRBV27 with TRBJ2-2; no reliable D call. This CDR3 spans 16 amino acids. V was cut by 3 bases and J by 0 bases, with 11 bases left in between. CDR1 and CDR2 from the germline V gene are MNHEY and SMNVEV (reference sequence). The CDR3 loop reads CASSFRRIANTGELFF. The CDR3 region has the DNA TGTGCCAGCAGTTTCCGACGGATCGCGAACACCGGGGAGCTGTTTTTT.

The chain carries TRBV27 and TRBJ2-1; D could derive from TRBD1 or TRBD2 (5 bases each). V was clipped by 5 bases and J by 8 bases, with 10 bases between them. CDR3 size: 12 residues. Germline CDR1 MNHEY, CDR2 SMNVEV (reference sequence). The CDR3 bases are TGTGCCAGCAGTGGGGCGGGCGATGAGCAGTTCTTC. Translated, it gives CASSGAGDEQFF.

In this sample, this clone turned up once. V gene TRBV29-1 combines with J gene TRBJ1-3; D might be TRBD1 (6 bases). V lost 0 bases and J lost 4, with 16 bases in between. Germline-derived CDR1 and CDR2 are SQVTM and ANQGSEA. The CDR3 sequence is 16 residues long. CDR3 in DNA: TGCAGCGTTGAAGATCTTCCGGGGGCGACAGGAAACACCATATATTTT. This codes for CSVEDLPGATGNTIYF.

The chain combines TRBV13 with TRBJ1-2; perhaps TRBD1 as D (5 bases). The V end was cut by 2 bases, the J end by 4 bases, with 17 bases between. CDR1 and CDR2 from the germline V gene are PRHDT and FYEKMQ (reference sequence). The CDR3 is 16 residues long. CDR3 nucleotide sequence: TGTGCCAGCAGCTTATCCGGGACGGGGTACGGCTATGGCTACACCTTC. It specifies CASSLSGTGYGYGYTF.

CDR3 sequence: CASSFPKNNEQFF. The CDR3 DNA follows: TGTGCCAGCAGTTTCCCGAAAAACAATGAGCAGTTCTTC. The chain uses TRBV27 and TRBJ2-1; D call uncertain. The CDR3 runs to 13 residues. The ends were cut back, 3 bases at V and 5 bases at J, with 8 bases in the middle. In germline, CDR1 is MNHEY, CDR2 SMNVEV (reference sequence).

This clone was picked up one time. The V and J genes are TRBV2 and TRBJ1-2; TRBD1 is a possible D gene (5 bases). Germline V lookup: CDR1 SNHLY, CDR2 FYNNEI. Trimming took off 3 bases at V and 6 bases at J, with 20 bases between the two ends. CDR3 length: 16 amino acids. CDR3 sequence (DNA): TGTGCCAGCAGTGATCCCTCGGGGACCCCCCTCGATGGCTACACCTTC. Translating gives CASSDPSGTPLDGYTF.

The chain carries TRBV6-5 and TRBJ2-1; 8 bases agree with TRBD2. The CDR3 has 13 residues. Trimming at V came to 6 bases and at J to 9 bases, leaving 7 bases not matched to a gene. CDR1 is MNHEY and CDR2 is SVGAGI in the germline V gene. DNA for the CDR3: TGTGCCAGCAGGCAGACTAGCGTCGGTGAGCAGTTCTTC. It codes for CASRQTSVGEQFF.

CDR3 region: CASRRDRGYNEQFF. Here the CDR3 DNA reads TGTGCCAGCAGGCGGGACAGGGGTTACAATGAGCAGTTCTTC. The chain is built from TRBV27 and TRBJ2-1; the match to TRBD1 covers 10 bases. The CDR3 contains 14 residues. The germline CDR1 and CDR2 sequences are MNHEY and SMNVEV (reference sequence). The V and J ends lost 6 bases and 4 bases, in that order; junction bases with no gene match: 3.

As to this clone: This specimen includes other DNA sequences encoding the same CDR3. V gene TRBV28 combines with J gene TRBJ2-7, with TRBD2 matching over 8 bases. This CDR3 region has 13 residues. V lost 5 bases, J lost 2 bases, and 2 bases stayed unmatched. The V gene's germline CDR1 is MDHEN and CDR2 SYDVKM. CDR3 sequence reads: CASSLGLAYEQYF. The CDR3 DNA reads TGTGCCAGCAGTCTGGGACTAGCCTACGAGCAGTACTTC.

The chain employs TRBV27 and TRBJ1-6, with D uncertain. Germline CDR1 and CDR2: MNHEY and SMNVEV (reference sequence). This CDR3 is 13 amino acids long. Trimming cost V 0 bases and J 3 bases, with 0 bases left between them. CDR3 amino acids: CASSLSYNSPLHF. The CDR3 coding sequence is TGTGCCAGCAGTTTATCCTATAATTCACCCCTCCACTTT.

CDR3 coding DNA: TGTGCCAGCAGCGGGGGGATGGACACAGATACGCAGTATTTT. Translated: CASSGGMDTDTQYF. The chain has TRBV5-6 and TRBJ2-3; TRBD2 is a possible D gene (6 bases). Germline V gene lookup returns CDR1 SGHDT and CDR2 YYEEEE. The CDR3 length is 14 residues. V was shortened by 4 bases and J by 2 bases, with 11 bases between the two germline ends.

This clone was seen only once. The chain carries TRBV27 and TRBJ1-4, with D tentatively TRBD1 (6 bases). The germline V and J ends were trimmed by 6 bases and 7 bases, with 15 bases remaining between them. CDR1 and CDR2 (germline): MNHEY, SMNVEV (reference sequence). There are 14 residues in the CDR3. CDR3 residues: CASSPRDTREKLFF. CDR3 nucleotide sequence: TGTGCCAGCAGCCCTCGGGACACTCGTGAAAAACTGTTTTTT.

The V gene is TRBV27, the J gene TRBJ1-1; 7 nucleotides agree with TRBD1. The CDR3 runs 14 residues. Looked up from germline, CDR1 is MNHEY and CDR2 is SMNVEV (reference sequence). With 8 bases clipped from V and 1 base from J, the junction kept 7 bases outside the gene matches. The CDR3 loop is CASGSTGANTEAFF. In nucleotides, the CDR3 is TGTGCCAGCGGATCAACAGGGGCGAACACTGAAGCTTTCTTT.

Details on this clone: This CDR3 is missing its conserved last phenylalanine or tryptophan, likely due to a read error. The limits of the CDR3 on the DNA are not certain, so only TCRdb's listed CDR3 is given. The chain has TRBV12-5 and TRBJ2-3; the tabulated D call, TRBD1, remains unverified against the DNA. Germline CDR1 is LGHNT and CDR2 is FRNRAP. 10 amino acids form the CDR3, both terminal residues included. CDR3 sequence reads: CASALLPFTS.

This chain links TRBV7-2 with TRBJ1-1, with D hard to call. The germline CDR1 and CDR2 sequences are SGHTA and FQGNSA. CDR3 length: 14 residues. The V end lost 6 bases, the J end lost 1 base, and 12 bases lay between the germline ends. For the CDR3, the DNA is TGTGCCAGCAGGATCTTATTGGGGAACACTGAAGCTTTCTTT. As protein: CASRILLGNTEAFF. The complete variable domain, with remaining parts taken from reference TRBV7-2 and TRBJ1-1, reads GAGVSQSPSNKVTEKGKDVELRCDPISGHTALYWYRQSLGQGLEFLIYFQGNSAPDKSGLPSDRFSAERTGGSVSTLTIQRTQQEDSAVYLCASRILLGNTEAFFGQGTRLTVV.

This clone occurred once. This rearrangement joins TRBV5-5 to TRBJ2-3; a possible D gene is TRBD1 (5 bases). V was trimmed by 5 bases and J by 3 bases, leaving 10 bases between them. CDR3 length: 13 residues. CDR1 and CDR2 from the germline V gene are SGHKS and YYEKEE (reference sequence). The CDR3 loop is CASSFPGTDTQYF. In DNA, the CDR3 is TGTGCCAGCAGTTTCCCAGGGACAGATACGCAGTATTTT.

V gene TRBV27 combines with J gene TRBJ2-1; the match to TRBD1 covers 11 bases. The CDR3 runs to 15 residues. The junction had 8 bases not matched to a gene; V was cut back by 6 bases and J by 7 bases. The germline CDR1 and CDR2 sequences are MNHEY and SMNVEV (reference sequence). The CDR3 spells CASSTGTGGSNEQFF. The CDR3 DNA is TGTGCCAGCAGCACCGGGACAGGGGGGTCAAATGAGCAGTTCTTC.

This clone was picked up one time. The rearrangement joins TRBV9 to TRBJ2-1; the D gene is possibly TRBD1 (6 bases). V was pared by 3 bases and J by 2 bases, with 12 bases between. The CDR3 covers 15 residues. Germline-derived CDR1 and CDR2 are SGDLS and YYNGEE. This CDR3 is CASSDRQAPYNEQFF. The CDR3 region has the DNA TGTGCCAGCAGCGATCGACAGGCCCCCTACAATGAGCAGTTCTTC.

The J gene is TRBJ1-3, the V gene TRBV10-3, with D maybe TRBD1 (5 bases). The CDR3 has 17 residues. Germline CDR1 reads ENHRY; CDR2 reads SYGVKD. V gave up 2 bases and J gave up 4 bases, with 18 bases separating them. The CDR3: CAISENVSGKGGNTIYF. DNA of the CDR3: TGTGCCATCAGTGAGAATGTGTCAGGGAAAGGAGGAAACACCATATATTTT.